The 26 T cell receptor beta chains listed next were all sequenced from one sample in a study of technical replicates of blood from a few donors. Using immunoSEQ multiplex PCR, the repertoire was profiled, and TCRdb retains in-frame clones only, with some absent. The sample yields some 82,000 clones, 97% seen once. The sequencing input was T cells isolated from PBMCs. The receptors stem from a human donor in good health.

J is TRBJ2-1 and V is TRBV4-1, with 7 positions matching TRBD2. V shed 4 bases, J shed 7 bases, and the junction held 13 bases outside the gene matches. Per the germline V gene, CDR1 is MGHRA and CDR2 is YSYEKL. The CDR3 is 16 residues long. The CDR3, as DNA: TGCGCCAGCAGCCCTAGAGCTAGCGGTTTGGGGAATGAGCAGTTCTTC. This codes for CASSPRASGLGNEQFF.

This chain uses TRBV27 with TRBJ2-3, with TRBD1 matching over 9 bases. The junction had 5 bases not matched to a gene; V was cut back by 3 bases and J by 7 bases. Germline CDR1 is MNHEY and CDR2 is SMNVEV (reference sequence). This CDR3 contains 14 residues. The CDR3 nucleotides are TGTGCCAGCAGTTTGGGGACAGGGATACATACGCAGTATTTT. Its translation: CASSLGTGIHTQYF.

This chain connects TRBV2 to TRBJ2-1, with 15 bases that match TRBD2. Germline-derived CDR1 and CDR2 are SNHLY and FYNNEI. The junction had 9 bases not matched to a gene; V was cut back by 7 bases and J by 5 bases. The CDR3 totals 17 residues. The CDR3 spells CASTIGTSGGYNNEQFF. The CDR3 region has the DNA TGTGCCAGCACCATCGGGACTAGCGGGGGGTATAACAATGAGCAGTTCTTC.

The gene calls are TRBV2 and TRBJ2-5; TRBD2 aligns across 8 bases. J was trimmed by 4 bases and V by 7 bases; bases with no gene match: 5. CDR1 and CDR2 from the germline V gene are SNHLY and FYNNEI. This CDR3 spans 13 amino acids. Written as DNA, the CDR3 is TGTGCCAGCACTCGGGAGGGCTTAGAGACCCAGTACTTC. Encoded protein: CASTREGLETQYF. Full variable domain (outside the CDR3, taken from reference TRBV2 and TRBJ2-5): EPEVTQTPSHQVTQMGQEVILRCVPISNHLYFYWYRQILGQKVEFLVSFYNNEISEKSEIFDDQFSVERPDGSNFTLKIRSTKLEDSAMYFCASTREGLETQYFGPGTRLLVL.

The chain employs TRBV18 and TRBJ2-2, with D possibly matching TRBD2 (6 bases). CDR3 size: 18 residues. Per the germline V gene, CDR1 is KGHSH and CDR2 is LQKENI. The V end lost 0 bases, the J end lost 0 bases, and 14 bases lay between the germline ends. The CDR3 reads CASSPPGEGLSNTGELFF. CDR3 in DNA: TGTGCCAGCTCACCACCCGGAGAGGGACTTTCGAACACCGGGGAGCTGTTTTTT.

V usage is TRBV6-1 and J usage is TRBJ1-2; the match to TRBD1 covers 8 bases. This CDR3 spans 14 amino acids. From germline, CDR1 is MNHNS and CDR2 SASEGT. Losses at the gene ends were 8 bases for V and 5 bases for J; bases not matched to a gene: 10. CDR3 sequence reads: CASAKAGQGYGYTF. The CDR3 bases are TGTGCCAGCGCTAAAGCTGGACAGGGTTATGGCTACACCTTC.

This clone appeared once. The chain has TRBV5-8 and TRBJ2-1; 9 bases match TRBD1. With V trimmed by 2 bases and J by 7 bases, 4 bases remained unmatched. The CDR3 extends over 14 amino acids. From germline, CDR1 is SGHTS and CDR2 YDEGEE. The CDR3 sequence: CASSFGTGRNEQFF. DNA of the CDR3: TGTGCCAGCAGCTTCGGGACAGGGAGGAATGAGCAGTTCTTC.

The chain links TRBV29-1 to TRBJ1-1; D may be TRBD1 (5 bases). Between the trimmed V and J ends, which lost 3 bases and 4 bases, there was a span of 12 bases. The CDR3 spans 13 residues. Looked up from germline, CDR1 is SQVTM and CDR2 is ANQGSEA. CDR3: CSVDWGDGTEAFF. The DNA for the CDR3 is TGCAGCGTTGATTGGGGGGACGGCACTGAAGCTTTCTTT.

The chain links TRBV4-1 to TRBJ1-1; 10 bases agree with TRBD1. CDR3 length: 14 residues. V lost 6 bases, J lost 4 bases, and 5 bases stayed unmatched. CDR1 and CDR2 from the germline V gene are MGHRA and YSYEKL. The CDR3: CASRSRDRGTEAFF. In DNA, the CDR3 is TGCGCCAGCAGGTCAAGGGACAGGGGCACTGAAGCTTTCTTT.

Here the CDR3 reads CASSTQGAPGNTIYF. The CDR3 nucleotides are TGTGCCAGCAGCACACAAGGGGCGCCCGGAAACACCATATATTTT. This chain connects TRBV28 to TRBJ1-3; D may be TRBD1 (5 bases). With 6 bases removed from V and 4 bases from J, the gap between germline ends came to 16 bases. Germline assignment: CDR1 MDHEN and CDR2 SYDVKM. The CDR3 length is 15 residues.

This chain joins TRBV7-9 and TRBJ2-7; 8 bases agree with TRBD2. The CDR3 has 14 residues. V shed 5 bases and J 3 bases; nucleotides not matched to a gene: 6. CDR1 and CDR2 (germline): SEHNR, FQNEAQ (reference sequence). CDR3 DNA sequence: TGTGCCAGCAGCAACCGACGGGGGGGCTACGAGCAGTACTTC. Translated, it gives CASSNRRGGYEQYF.

The chain carries TRBV18 and TRBJ2-7, with D perhaps TRBD2 (6 bases). The V end lost 0 bases, the J end lost 1 base, and 7 bases lay between the germline ends. This CDR3 has 14 residues. Germline values: CDR1 KGHSH, CDR2 LQKENI. The CDR3 sequence: CASSPPGTSYEQYF. The CDR3 DNA is TGTGCCAGCTCACCACCGGGGACTTCCTACGAGCAGTACTTC. Complete variable domain (other parts from reference TRBV18 and TRBJ2-7): NAGVMQNPRHLVRRRGQEARLRCSPMKGHSHVYWYRQLPEEGLKFMVYLQKENIIDESGMPKERFSAEFPKEGPSILRIQQVVRGDSAAYFCASSPPGTSYEQYFGPGTRLTVT.

J is TRBJ2-2 and V is TRBV6-5; tentative D call: TRBD2 (6 bases). V was pared by 8 bases and J by 6 bases, with 10 bases between. The CDR3 loop spans 12 amino acids. CDR1 MNHEY and CDR2 SVGAGI come from the germline V gene. CDR3 residues: CASGGAAGELFF. CDR3 nucleotides: TGTGCCAGCGGCGGGGCCGCCGGGGAGCTGTTTTTT.

The chain links TRBV5-4 to TRBJ2-3; a weak D match, TRBD1 (6 bases). The CDR3 contains 14 residues. Germline V gene sequence: CDR1 SGHNT, CDR2 YYREEE (reference sequence). Trimming removed 4 bases from V and 4 bases from J, with 13 bases in between. The DNA of the CDR3 is TGTGCCAGCAGCCATGGACAGAACTCAGATACGCAGTATTTT. Amino acid sequence: CASSHGQNSDTQYF.

The chain links TRBV5-8 to TRBJ2-5, with 10 bases matching TRBD2. CDR1 is SGHTS and CDR2 is YDEGEE in the germline V gene. V was clipped by 1 base and J by 5 bases; unmatched bases: 8. The CDR3 totals 16 residues. CDR3 sequence (DNA): TGTGCCAGCAGCTTGTTGCTAGCGGGAGACGTGGAGACCCAGTACTTC. The encoded protein is CASSLLLAGDVETQYF.

This clone was picked up one time. The chain couples TRBV5-1 to TRBJ2-2, with no clear D. CDR1 SGHRS and CDR2 YFSETQ come from the germline V gene. The CDR3 has 15 amino acids. The germline V and J ends were trimmed by 4 bases and 0 bases, with 10 bases remaining between them. The CDR3 DNA reads TGCGCCAGCAGCCCGATAGATCCGAACACCGGGGAGCTGTTTTTT. Translation gives CASSPIDPNTGELFF.

V usage is TRBV5-1 and J usage is TRBJ2-5, with 12 bases fitting TRBD2. Per germline, CDR1 SGHRS and CDR2 YFSETQ. V was pared by 0 bases and J by 3 bases, with 0 bases of the junction left unmatched. The CDR3 is 15 residues long. The CDR3 region is CASSLGTSGEETQYF. The CDR3 region has the DNA TGCGCCAGCAGCTTGGGGACTAGCGGGGAAGAGACCCAGTACTTC.

This clone was found once. V usage is TRBV10-3 and J usage is TRBJ2-7; D possibly corresponds to TRBD2 (6 bases). CDR1 ENHRY and CDR2 SYGVKD come from the germline V gene. This CDR3 comprises 16 residues. V lost 6 bases to trimming and J lost 0 bases, with 18 bases between them. CDR3 loop: CAIREKISGSSYEQYF. Here the CDR3 DNA reads TGTGCCATCAGAGAGAAGATTAGCGGAAGCTCCTACGAGCAGTACTTC.

The V and J genes are TRBV30 and TRBJ1-1, with D perhaps TRBD1 (6 bases). The V end was cut by 5 bases, the J end by 2 bases, with 12 bases between. The CDR3 has 13 amino acids. Looked up from germline, CDR1 is GTSNPN and CDR2 is SVGIG (reference sequence). CDR3 nucleotide sequence: TGTGCCTGGGGACGGGGGGGCAACACTGAAGCTTTCTTT. Translation: CAWGRGGNTEAFF.

V is TRBV5-1 and J is TRBJ1-1; D gene ambiguous. V was trimmed by 2 bases and J by 2 bases, leaving 7 bases between them. Germline assignment: CDR1 SGHRS and CDR2 YFSETQ. The CDR3 contains 13 residues. DNA of the CDR3: TGCGCCAGCAGCTTACACGCAAACACTGAAGCTTTCTTT. It yields the protein CASSLHANTEAFF.

The chain is built from TRBV5-1 and TRBJ1-4; the match to TRBD1 covers 11 bases. The V segment lost 4 bases and the J segment 7 bases; nucleotides outside the gene matches: 6. Germline CDR1 reads SGHRS; CDR2 reads YFSETQ. The CDR3 loop spans 15 amino acids. CDR3 protein: CASSTGGTGGEKLFF. CDR3 nucleotides: TGCGCCAGCAGCACGGGAGGGACAGGGGGTGAAAAACTGTTTTTT. The whole variable domain, remainder taken from reference TRBV5-1 and TRBJ1-4, is KAGVTQTPRYLIKTRGQQVTLSCSPISGHRSVSWYQQTPGQGLQFLFEYFSETQRNKGNFPGRFSGRQFSNSRSEMNVSTLELGDSALYLCASSTGGTGGEKLFFGSGTQLSVL.

This clone appeared once. The V gene is TRBV15, the J gene TRBJ2-3; TRBD2 matches at 8 bases. The CDR3 has 13 amino acids. V was pared by 9 bases and J by 3 bases, with 5 bases of the junction left unmatched. CDR1 is LNHNV, CDR2 YYDKDF, per germline (reference sequence). CDR3 coding DNA: TGTGCCACGAGCGGGAGTAGTACAGATACGCAGTATTTT. Its translation is CATSGSSTDTQYF.

The gene calls are TRBV5-1 and TRBJ1-1; TRBD1 matches 11 bases. The J segment lost 3 bases and the V segment lost 1 base, leaving 8 bases of the junction unmatched. Germline lookup yields CDR1 SGHRS and CDR2 YFSETQ. The CDR3 has 17 amino acids. The chain's CDR3 is CASSLLGQGARDTEAFF. The CDR3 nucleotides are TGCGCCAGCAGCTTGCTTGGACAGGGGGCTCGGGACACTGAAGCTTTCTTT.

This rearrangement joins TRBV29-1 to TRBJ2-6; unclear D gene. Trimming stripped 6 bases from V and 0 bases from J, with 9 bases between. CDR3 length: 14 amino acids. The germline gives CDR1 SQVTM, CDR2 ANQGSEA. The CDR3 region has the DNA TGCAGCGTACTGGGCTTCTCTGGGGCCAACGTCCTGACTTTC. It encodes CSVLGFSGANVLTF.

The chain uses TRBV6-1 and TRBJ2-7; D is uncertain. Trimming stripped 4 bases from V and 2 bases from J, with 6 bases between. CDR3 length: 12 amino acids. Germline-derived CDR1 and CDR2 are MNHNS and SASEGT. The CDR3 is CASSALPYEQYF. As DNA, the CDR3 is TGTGCCAGCAGTGCACTTCCCTACGAGCAGTACTTC.

The J gene is TRBJ2-1, the V gene TRBV5-1; 8 nucleotides line up with TRBD2. The CDR3 is 14 amino acids. In germline, CDR1 is SGHRS, CDR2 YFSETQ. The trim removed 3 bases at V and 4 bases at J, leaving 3 bases unmatched. The CDR3 bases are TGCGCCAGCAGCTCCGGGGGGGAATACAATGAGCAGTTCTTC. Its protein product is CASSSGGEYNEQFF.